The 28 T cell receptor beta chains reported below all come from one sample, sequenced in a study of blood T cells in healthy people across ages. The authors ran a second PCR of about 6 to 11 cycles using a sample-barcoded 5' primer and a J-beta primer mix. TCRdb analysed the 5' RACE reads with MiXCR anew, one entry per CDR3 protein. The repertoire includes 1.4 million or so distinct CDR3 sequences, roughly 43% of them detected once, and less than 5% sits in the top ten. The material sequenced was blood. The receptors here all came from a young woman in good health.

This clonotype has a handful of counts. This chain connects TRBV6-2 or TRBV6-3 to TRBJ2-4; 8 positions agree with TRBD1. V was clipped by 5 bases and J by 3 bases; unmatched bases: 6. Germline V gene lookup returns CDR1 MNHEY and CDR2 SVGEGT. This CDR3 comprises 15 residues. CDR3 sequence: CASSTPGQDKNIQYF. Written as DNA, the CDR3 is TGTGCCAGCAGTACCCCGGGACAGGACAAAAACATTCAGTACTTC.

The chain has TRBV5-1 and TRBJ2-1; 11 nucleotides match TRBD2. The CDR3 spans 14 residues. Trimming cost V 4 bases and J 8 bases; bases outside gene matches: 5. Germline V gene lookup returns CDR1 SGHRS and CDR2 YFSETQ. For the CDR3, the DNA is TGCGCCAGCAGCCGGACTAGCGGGTTCGATGAGCAGTTCTTC. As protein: CASSRTSGFDEQFF.

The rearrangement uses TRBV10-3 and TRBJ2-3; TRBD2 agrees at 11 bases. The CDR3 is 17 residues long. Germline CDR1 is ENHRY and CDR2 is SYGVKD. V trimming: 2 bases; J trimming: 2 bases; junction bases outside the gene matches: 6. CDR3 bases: TGTGCCATCAGTGAGCTGCCGACTAGCGGGGTCACAGATACGCAGTATTTT. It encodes CAISELPTSGVTDTQYF.

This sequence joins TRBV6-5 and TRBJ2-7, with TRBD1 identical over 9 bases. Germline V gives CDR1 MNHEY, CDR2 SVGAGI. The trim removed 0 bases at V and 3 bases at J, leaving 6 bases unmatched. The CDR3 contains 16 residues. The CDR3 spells CASSYSGQGFVYEQYF. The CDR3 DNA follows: TGTGCCAGCAGTTACTCGGGACAGGGATTTGTCTACGAGCAGTACTTC.

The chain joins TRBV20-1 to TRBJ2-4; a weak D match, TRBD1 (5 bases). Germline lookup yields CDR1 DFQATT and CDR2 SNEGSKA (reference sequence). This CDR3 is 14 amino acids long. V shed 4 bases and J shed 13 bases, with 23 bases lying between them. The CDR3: CSANRIDVFGEQYF. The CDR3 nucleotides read TGCAGTGCTAACAGGATTGACGTGTTCGGTGAGCAGTACTTC.

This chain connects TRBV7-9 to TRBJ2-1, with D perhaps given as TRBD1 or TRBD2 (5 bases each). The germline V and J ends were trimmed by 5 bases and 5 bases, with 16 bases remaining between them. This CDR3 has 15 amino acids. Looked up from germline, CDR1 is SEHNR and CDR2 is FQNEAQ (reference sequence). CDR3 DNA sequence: TGTGCCAGCAGCACCGACTTGAGGGGTCACAATGAGCAGTTCTTC. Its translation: CASSTDLRGHNEQFF.

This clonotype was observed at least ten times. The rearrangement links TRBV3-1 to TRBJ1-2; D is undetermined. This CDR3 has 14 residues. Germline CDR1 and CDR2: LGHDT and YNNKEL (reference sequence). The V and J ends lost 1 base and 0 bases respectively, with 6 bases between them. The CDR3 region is CASSQVGPNYGYTF. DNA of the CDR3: TGTGCCAGCAGCCAAGTCGGACCTAACTATGGCTACACCTTC.

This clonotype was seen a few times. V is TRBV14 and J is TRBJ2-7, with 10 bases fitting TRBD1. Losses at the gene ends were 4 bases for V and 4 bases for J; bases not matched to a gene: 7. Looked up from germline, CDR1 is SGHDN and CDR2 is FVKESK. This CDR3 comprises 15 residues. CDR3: CASSPSGQGSYEQYF. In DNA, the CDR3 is TGTGCCAGCAGCCCCTCGGGACAGGGGTCGTACGAGCAGTACTTC.

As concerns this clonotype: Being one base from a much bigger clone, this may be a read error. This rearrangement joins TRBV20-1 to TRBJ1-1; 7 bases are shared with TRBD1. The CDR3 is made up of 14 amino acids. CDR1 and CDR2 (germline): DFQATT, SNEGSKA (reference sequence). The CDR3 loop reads CSARYRGQNAEAFF. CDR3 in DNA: TGCAGTGCCAGATACAGGGGCCAGAACGCTGAAGCTTTCTTT.

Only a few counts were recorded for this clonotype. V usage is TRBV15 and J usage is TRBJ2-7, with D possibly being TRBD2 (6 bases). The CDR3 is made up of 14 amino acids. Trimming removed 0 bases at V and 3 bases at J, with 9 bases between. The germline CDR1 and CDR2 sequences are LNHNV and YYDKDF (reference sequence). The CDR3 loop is CATSRDAGNYEQYF. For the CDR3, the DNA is TGTGCCACCAGCAGAGACGCGGGAAACTACGAGCAGTACTTC. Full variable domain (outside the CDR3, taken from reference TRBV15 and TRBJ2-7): DAMVIQNPRYQVTQFGKPVTLSCSQTLNHNVMYWYQQKSSQAPKLLFHYYDKDFNNEADTPDNFQSRRPNTSFCFLDIRSPGLGDTAMYLCATSRDAGNYEQYFGPGTRLTVT.

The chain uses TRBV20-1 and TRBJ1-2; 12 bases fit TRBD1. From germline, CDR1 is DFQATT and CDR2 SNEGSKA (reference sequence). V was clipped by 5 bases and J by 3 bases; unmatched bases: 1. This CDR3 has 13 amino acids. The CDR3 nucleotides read TGCAGTGCTTGGGACAGGGGGCACTATGGCTACACCTTC. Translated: CSAWDRGHYGYTF.

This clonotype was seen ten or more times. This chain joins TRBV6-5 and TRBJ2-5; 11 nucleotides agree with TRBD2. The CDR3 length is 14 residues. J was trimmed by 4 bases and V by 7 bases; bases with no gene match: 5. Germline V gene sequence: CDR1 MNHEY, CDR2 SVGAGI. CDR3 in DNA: TGTGCCAGCACCCTCCTAGCGGGAGGAGAGACCCAGTACTTC. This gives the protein CASTLLAGGETQYF.

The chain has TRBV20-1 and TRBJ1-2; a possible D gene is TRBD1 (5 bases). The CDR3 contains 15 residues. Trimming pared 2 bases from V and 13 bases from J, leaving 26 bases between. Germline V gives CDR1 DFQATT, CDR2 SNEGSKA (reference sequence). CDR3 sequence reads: CSARIRGAAHFPITF. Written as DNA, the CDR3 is TGCAGTGCTAGAATCCGCGGGGCAGCGCATTTTCCCATCACCTTC.

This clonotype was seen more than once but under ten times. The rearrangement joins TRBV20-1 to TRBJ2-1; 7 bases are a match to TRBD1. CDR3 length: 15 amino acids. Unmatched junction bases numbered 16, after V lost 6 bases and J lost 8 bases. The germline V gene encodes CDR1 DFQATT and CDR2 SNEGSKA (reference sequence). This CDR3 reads CSADRDRVFFHEQFF. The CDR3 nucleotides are TGCAGTGCGGACCGGGACAGAGTTTTCTTCCATGAGCAGTTCTTC.

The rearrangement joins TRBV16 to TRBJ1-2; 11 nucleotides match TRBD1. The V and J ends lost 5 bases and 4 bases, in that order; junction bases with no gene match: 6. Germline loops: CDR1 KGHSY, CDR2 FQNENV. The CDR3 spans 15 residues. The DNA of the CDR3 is TGTGCCAGCAGCTTAACCGGGACAGGGGGCTATGGCTACACCTTC. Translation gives CASSLTGTGGYGYTF.

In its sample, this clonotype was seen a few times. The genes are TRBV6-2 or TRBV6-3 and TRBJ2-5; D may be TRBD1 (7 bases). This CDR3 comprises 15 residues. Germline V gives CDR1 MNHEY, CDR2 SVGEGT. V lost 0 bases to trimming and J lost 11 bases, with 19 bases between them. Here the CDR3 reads CASSYSARQGGAQYF. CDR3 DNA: TGTGCCAGCAGTTACTCCGCACGACAGGGAGGTGCGCAGTACTTC.

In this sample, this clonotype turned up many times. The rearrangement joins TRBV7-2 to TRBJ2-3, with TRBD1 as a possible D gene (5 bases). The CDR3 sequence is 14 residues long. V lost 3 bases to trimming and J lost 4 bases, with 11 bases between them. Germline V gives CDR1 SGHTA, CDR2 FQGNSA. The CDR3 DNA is TGTGCCAGCAGCTTTGTTTCCAGGGCAGATACGCAGTATTTT. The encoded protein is CASSFVSRADTQYF.

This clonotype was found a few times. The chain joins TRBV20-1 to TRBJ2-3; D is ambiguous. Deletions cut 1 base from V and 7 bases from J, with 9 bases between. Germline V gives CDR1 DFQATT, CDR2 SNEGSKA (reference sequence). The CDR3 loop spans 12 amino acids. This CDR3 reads CSARADRYTQYF. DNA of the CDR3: TGCAGTGCTAGAGCCGACCGGTATACGCAGTATTTT.

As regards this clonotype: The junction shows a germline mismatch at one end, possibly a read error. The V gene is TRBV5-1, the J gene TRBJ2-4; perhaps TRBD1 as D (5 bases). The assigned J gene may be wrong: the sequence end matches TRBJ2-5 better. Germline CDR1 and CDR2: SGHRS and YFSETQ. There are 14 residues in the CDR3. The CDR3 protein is CASGLATAEETQYF. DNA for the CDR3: TGCGCCAGCGGCTTGGCGACAGCCGAAGAGACCCAGTACTTC.

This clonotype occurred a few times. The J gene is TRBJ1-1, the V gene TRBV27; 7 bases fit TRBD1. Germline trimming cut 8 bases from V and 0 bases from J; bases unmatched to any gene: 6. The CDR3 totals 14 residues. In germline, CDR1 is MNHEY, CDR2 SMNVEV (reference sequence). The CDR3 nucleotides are TGTGCCAGCGCGTTACAGGGGCTGAACACTGAAGCTTTCTTT. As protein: CASALQGLNTEAFF.

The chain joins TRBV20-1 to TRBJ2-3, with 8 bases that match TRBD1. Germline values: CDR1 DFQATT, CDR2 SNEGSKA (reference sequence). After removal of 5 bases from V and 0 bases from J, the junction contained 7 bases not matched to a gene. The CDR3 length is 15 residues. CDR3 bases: TGCAGTGCTGGTCGGACAGGGCTAAGCACAGATACGCAGTATTTT. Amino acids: CSAGRTGLSTDTQYF.

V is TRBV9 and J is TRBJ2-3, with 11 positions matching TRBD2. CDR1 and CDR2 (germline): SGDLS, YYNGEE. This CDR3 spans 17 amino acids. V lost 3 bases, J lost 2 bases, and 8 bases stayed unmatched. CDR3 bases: TGTGCCAGCAGCGCAACTAGCGGGAGTACGCTCACAGATACGCAGTATTTT. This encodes CASSATSGSTLTDTQYF.

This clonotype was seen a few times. The CDR3 spells CASSPPSSGGHSTDTQYF. The DNA of the CDR3 is TGTGCCAGCAGCCCCCCCTCTAGCGGGGGCCATAGCACAGATACGCAGTATTTT. The V gene is TRBV14, the J gene TRBJ2-3, with 10 bases identical to TRBD2. CDR3 length: 18 residues. After removal of 4 bases from V and 0 bases from J, the junction contained 10 bases not matched to a gene. The germline V gene encodes CDR1 SGHDN and CDR2 FVKESK.

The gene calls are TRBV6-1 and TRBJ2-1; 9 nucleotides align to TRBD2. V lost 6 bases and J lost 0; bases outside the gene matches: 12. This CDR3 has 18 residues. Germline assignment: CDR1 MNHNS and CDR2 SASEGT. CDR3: CASSQHRISGSSYNEQFF. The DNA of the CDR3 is TGTGCCAGCAGCCAACACCGAATTAGCGGGAGCTCCTACAATGAGCAGTTCTTC.

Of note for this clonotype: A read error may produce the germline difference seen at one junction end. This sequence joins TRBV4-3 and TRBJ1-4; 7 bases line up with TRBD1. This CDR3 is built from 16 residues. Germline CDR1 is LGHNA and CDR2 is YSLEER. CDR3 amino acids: CASSPTGVGTNEKLFF. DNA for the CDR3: TGCGCTAGCAGCCCCACAGGGGTCGGGACTAATGAAAAACTGTTTTTT.

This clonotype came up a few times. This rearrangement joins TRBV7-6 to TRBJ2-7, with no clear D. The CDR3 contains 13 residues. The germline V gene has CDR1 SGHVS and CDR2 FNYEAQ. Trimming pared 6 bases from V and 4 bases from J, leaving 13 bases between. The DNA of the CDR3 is TGTGCCAGCAGTTCTGCGGACGCGTACGAGCAGTACTTC. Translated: CASSSADAYEQYF.

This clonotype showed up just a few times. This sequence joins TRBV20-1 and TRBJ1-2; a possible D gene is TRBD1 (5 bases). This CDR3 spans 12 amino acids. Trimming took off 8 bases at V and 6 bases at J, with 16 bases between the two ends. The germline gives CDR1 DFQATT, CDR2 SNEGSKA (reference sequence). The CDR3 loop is CSSHRRQHGYTF. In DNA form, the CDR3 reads TGCAGTTCCCACAGGAGGCAACATGGCTACACCTTC.

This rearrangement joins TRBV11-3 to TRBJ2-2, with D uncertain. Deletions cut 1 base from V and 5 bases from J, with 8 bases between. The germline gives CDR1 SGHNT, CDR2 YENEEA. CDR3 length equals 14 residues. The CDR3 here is CASSLGHLTGELFF. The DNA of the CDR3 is TGTGCCAGCAGCTTAGGACACCTGACCGGGGAGCTGTTTTTT.